Shown below are 29 T cell receptor beta chains from a single sample sequenced in a study of blood T cell repertoires in COVID-19. Measured with immunoSEQ multiplex PCR; TCRdb has only the in-frame clones, and not every one. The table shows more than 10,000 clones, with approximately 76% occurring only once. The sequenced sample was peripheral blood. The receptors originated from an elderly woman with acute or convalescent COVID-19.

The V call is TRBV7-2, the J call TRBJ2-7; 10 bases are a match to TRBD1. This CDR3 comprises 14 residues. V shed 3 bases and J 3 bases; nucleotides not matched to a gene: 2. CDR1 is SGHTA, CDR2 FQGNSA, per germline. Written as DNA, the CDR3 is TGTGCCAGCAGCTTTAGGGACAGGGGCTACGAGCAGTACTTC. This encodes CASSFRDRGYEQYF.

The chain recombines TRBV2 with TRBJ1-5, with TRBD1 as a possible D gene (5 bases). Germline V lookup: CDR1 SNHLY, CDR2 FYNNEI. Trimming cost V 5 bases and J 5 bases, with 16 bases left between them. The CDR3 spans 15 residues. CDR3 region: CASSPMQGSYQPQHF. In nucleotides, the CDR3 is TGTGCCAGCAGTCCCATGCAGGGCAGCTATCAGCCCCAGCATTTT.

This clone was observed a single time. J is TRBJ1-2 and V is TRBV5-1, with D tentatively TRBD1 (5 bases). From germline, CDR1 is SGHRS and CDR2 YFSETQ. The CDR3 has 13 amino acids. Trimming left V 2 bases short and J 8 bases short, with 13 bases between. This chain's CDR3 is CASSFDSKGGYTF. CDR3 DNA sequence: TGCGCCAGCAGCTTCGACAGTAAGGGAGGCTACACCTTC. The full variable domain, in which reference TRBV5-1 and TRBJ1-2 provide the parts outside the CDR3, is KAGVTQTPRYLIKTRGQQVTLSCSPISGHRSVSWYQQTPGQGLQFLFEYFSETQRNKGNFPGRFSGRQFSNSRSEMNVSTLELGDSALYLCASSFDSKGGYTFGSGTRLTVV.

Only a few counts were recorded for this clone. DNA of the CDR3: TGTGCCAGCAGGACAGGGGGAAGTACCCCTAATGAAAAACTGTTTTTT. This sequence encodes CASRTGGSTPNEKLFF. V is TRBV2 and J is TRBJ1-4; 9 nucleotides align to TRBD1. Trimming cost V 6 bases and J 3 bases; bases outside gene matches: 8. The germline V gene has CDR1 SNHLY and CDR2 FYNNEI. The length of the CDR3 is 16 residues.

This clone was picked up one time. The chain employs TRBV5-4 and TRBJ1-2; no clear D gene. There are 15 residues in the CDR3. V lost 4 bases to trimming and J lost 1 base, with 14 bases between them. The germline V gene encodes CDR1 SGHNT and CDR2 YYREEE (reference sequence). CDR3 bases: TGTGCCAGCAGCGGCGGTCAGCCAATTAACTATGGCTACACCTTC. Amino acid sequence: CASSGGQPINYGYTF. Filled out from reference TRBV5-4 and TRBJ1-2, the complete variable domain reads ETGVTQSPTHLIKTRGQQVTLRCSSQSGHNTVSWYQQALGQGPQFIFQYYREEENGRGNFPPRFSGLQFPNYSSELNVNALELDDSALYLCASSGGQPINYGYTFGSGTRLTVV.

This chain uses TRBV5-1 with TRBJ2-2; 10 bases line up with TRBD2. CDR1 is SGHRS and CDR2 is YFSETQ in the germline V gene. The CDR3 runs to 16 residues. V lost 3 bases, J lost 4 bases, and 6 bases stayed unmatched. The CDR3: CASSWLAGATTGELFF. The CDR3 nucleotides read TGCGCCAGCAGCTGGCTAGCGGGGGCGACCACCGGGGAGCTGTTTTTT. Supplemented by reference TRBV5-1 and TRBJ2-2, the full variable domain reads KAGVTQTPRYLIKTRGQQVTLSCSPISGHRSVSWYQQTPGQGLQFLFEYFSETQRNKGNFPGRFSGRQFSNSRSEMNVSTLELGDSALYLCASSWLAGATTGELFFGEGSRLTVL.

Concerning this clone itself: The sample contains more than one DNA sequence encoding this CDR3. This sequence joins TRBV5-5 and TRBJ1-1; 11 bases fit TRBD1. The CDR3 extends over 15 amino acids. Germline-derived CDR1 and CDR2 are SGHKS and YYEKEE (reference sequence). Trimming removed 4 bases from V and 2 bases from J; junction bases left unmatched: 4. CDR3 amino acids: CASSPWTGGNTEAFF. As DNA, the CDR3 is TGTGCCAGCAGCCCATGGACAGGGGGCAACACTGAAGCTTTCTTT.

The chain links TRBV20-1 to TRBJ1-3; D call uncertain. CDR3 length: 15 amino acids. Germline lookup yields CDR1 DFQATT and CDR2 SNEGSKA (reference sequence). The V and J ends lost 3 bases and 0 bases respectively, with 12 bases between them. The CDR3 region is CSASGGHISGNTIYF. The CDR3 DNA is TGCAGTGCTAGTGGAGGCCACATCTCTGGAAACACCATATATTTT.

This chain connects TRBV5-6 to TRBJ1-1, with TRBD1 identical over 7 bases. CDR1 is SGHDT and CDR2 is YYEEEE in the germline V gene. This CDR3 comprises 13 residues. Trimming removed 4 bases from V and 5 bases from J; junction bases left unmatched: 5. CDR3 in amino acids: CASSITGETEAFF. The CDR3 nucleotides read TGTGCCAGCAGCATAACAGGGGAAACTGAAGCTTTCTTT.

The genes are TRBV7-9 and TRBJ1-2; D possibly corresponds to TRBD1 (6 bases). The CDR3 runs to 12 residues. The ends were cut back, 5 bases at V and 8 bases at J, with 12 bases in the middle. CDR1 is SEHNR, CDR2 FQNEAQ, per germline (reference sequence). DNA of the CDR3: TGTGCCAGCAGCCCCGTAGGGGGAGGCTACACCTTC. It codes for CASSPVGGGYTF. The full variable domain, its missing parts supplied by reference TRBV7-9 and TRBJ1-2, is DTGVSQNPRHKITKRGQNVTFRCDPISEHNRLYWYRQTLGQGPEFLTYFQNEAQLEKSRLLSDRFSAERPKGSFSTLEIQRTEQGDSAMYLCASSPVGGGYTFGSGTRLTVV.

This clone was detected a few times. The chain joins TRBV9 to TRBJ1-6; 8 nucleotides match TRBD1. V dropped 4 bases and J dropped 1; count of bases not matched to a gene: 10. The CDR3 spans 18 residues. Germline loops: CDR1 SGDLS, CDR2 YYNGEE. The CDR3 nucleotides are TGTGCCAGCAGCCCATGGGACAGGCGAGGTTCCTATAATTCACCCCTCCACTTT. Its translation is CASSPWDRRGSYNSPLHF.

The chain is built from TRBV4-1 and TRBJ2-2; 12 bases are shared with TRBD2. The germline gives CDR1 MGHRA, CDR2 YSYEKL. This CDR3 is built from 18 residues. After removal of 3 bases from V and 5 bases from J, the junction contained 10 bases not matched to a gene. The CDR3 sequence: CASSHPTGLAGRTGELFF. The CDR3 nucleotides read TGCGCCAGCAGCCACCCCACCGGACTAGCGGGGCGTACCGGGGAGCTGTTTTTT.

In its sample, this clone was seen a few times. This chain uses TRBV30 with TRBJ1-1, with D perhaps TRBD1 (5 bases). The CDR3 is made up of 12 amino acids. Deletions cut 8 bases from V and 1 base from J, with 11 bases between. CDR1 is GTSNPN and CDR2 is SVGIG in the germline V gene (reference sequence). CDR3 in amino acids: CAQRRGNTEAFF. CDR3 in DNA: TGTGCCCAAAGAAGGGGGAACACTGAAGCTTTCTTT.

V usage is TRBV6-5 and J usage is TRBJ1-1; D remains unclear. Trimming left V 5 bases short and J 3 bases short, with 13 bases between. The germline gives CDR1 MNHEY, CDR2 SVGAGI. The CDR3 runs to 14 residues. CDR3 nucleotide sequence: TGTGCCAGCAGTCCCTGGCCAACCTACACTGAAGCTTTCTTT. Its protein product is CASSPWPTYTEAFF.

On this clone itself: Sequence at one end of the junction differs from germline and may be a read error. The chain uses TRBV5-1 and TRBJ2-7, with D unclear. The CDR3 extends over 14 amino acids. The germline V gene encodes CDR1 SGHRS and CDR2 YFSETQ. The CDR3 region has the DNA TGCGCCAGCAGCTTGGCGGAGCCGTCCTCCGAGCAGTACTTC. Translation: CASSLAEPSSEQYF.

V gene TRBV27 combines with J gene TRBJ1-5; 7 bases line up with TRBD1. This CDR3 contains 14 residues. Germline assignment: CDR1 MNHEY and CDR2 SMNVEV (reference sequence). Trimming removed 3 bases from V and 4 bases from J; junction bases left unmatched: 3. The CDR3 loop reads CASSFLQGNQPQHF. The DNA for the CDR3 is TGTGCCAGCAGTTTTTTACAGGGGAATCAGCCCCAGCATTTT.

About this clone: The junction and the germline gene differ at one end; a read error may be behind it. The rearrangement links TRBV7-9 to TRBJ2-2, with TRBD2 identical over 10 bases. From germline, CDR1 is SEHNR and CDR2 FQNEAQ (reference sequence). The CDR3 sequence is 19 residues long. The CDR3 spells CASSPQASGGLKYTGKLFF. The CDR3 DNA sequence: TGTGCCAGCAGCCCCCAAGCTAGCGGGGGTCTGAAATACACCGGGAAGCTGTTTTTT.

This clone was detected only a few times. The V call is TRBV30, the J call TRBJ1-2, with 9 bases matching TRBD1. Germline V gene sequence: CDR1 GTSNPN, CDR2 SVGIG (reference sequence). Trimming took 3 bases from V and 3 from J; bases not matched to a gene: 8. This CDR3 is built from 15 residues. The CDR3 here is CAWSQTGGIDYGYTF. The CDR3 DNA follows: TGTGCCTGGAGCCAGACAGGGGGAATAGACTATGGCTACACCTTC.

This clone was counted only a few times. The CDR3: CASSWLRGVTGELFF. The CDR3 DNA sequence: TGTGCCAGCAGTTGGCTCAGGGGAGTGACCGGGGAGCTGTTTTTT. The chain combines TRBV6-5 with TRBJ2-2, with a possible D match to TRBD1 (6 bases). The V end lost 4 bases, the J end lost 5 bases, and 14 bases lay between the germline ends. This CDR3 contains 15 residues. Germline V gene sequence: CDR1 MNHEY, CDR2 SVGAGI.

The chain has TRBV4-1 and TRBJ1-3; D remains unclear. The V end lost 0 bases, the J end lost 0 bases, and 6 bases lay between the germline ends. The CDR3 extends over 15 amino acids. Germline V gene sequence: CDR1 MGHRA, CDR2 YSYEKL. The CDR3 sequence is CASSQDESSGNTIYF. The CDR3 DNA reads as TGCGCCAGCAGCCAAGATGAGAGCTCTGGAAACACCATATATTTT.

CDR3 in amino acids: CASSPSAEETQYF. The CDR3 nucleotides are TGTGCCAGCAGCCCGAGCGCAGAAGAGACCCAGTACTTC. The V gene is TRBV11-1, the J gene TRBJ2-5; D is unresolved. The CDR3 length is 13 residues. Germline-derived CDR1 and CDR2 are SGHAT and FQDESV (reference sequence). Between the trimmed V and J ends, which lost 5 bases and 3 bases, there was a span of 10 bases. Full variable domain (rest looked up from reference TRBV11-1 and TRBJ2-5): EAEVAQSPRYKITEKSQAVAFWCDPISGHATLYWYRQILGQGPELLVQFQDESVVDDSQLPKDRFSAERLKGVDSTLKIQPAELGDSAMYLCASSPSAEETQYFGPGTRLLVL.

This chain uses TRBV6-5 with TRBJ1-1; TRBD1 agrees at 7 bases. The V segment lost 5 bases and the J segment 6 bases; nucleotides outside the gene matches: 9. The CDR3 length is 14 residues. Germline CDR1 reads MNHEY; CDR2 reads SVGAGI. The CDR3, as DNA: TGTGCCAGCAGTCCGCGACAGGGTTCCTCTGAAGCTTTCTTT. Translating gives CASSPRQGSSEAFF.

The gene calls are TRBV6-5 and TRBJ2-1, with D perhaps TRBD2 (7 bases). The CDR3 loop spans 12 amino acids. From germline, CDR1 is MNHEY and CDR2 SVGAGI. Trimming pared 5 bases from V and 10 bases from J, leaving 12 bases between. The CDR3 here is CASSPQGGEQFF. CDR3 DNA sequence: TGTGCCAGCAGTCCACAGGGAGGGGAGCAGTTCTTC.

This chain connects TRBV4-2 to TRBJ2-7, with a tentative D call TRBD1 (6 bases). In germline, CDR1 is LGHNA, CDR2 YNFKEQ. This CDR3 region has 13 residues. Trimming stripped 3 bases from V and 6 bases from J, with 12 bases between. CDR3 amino acids: CASSHDTGREQYF. The CDR3 DNA follows: TGTGCCAGCAGCCACGACACAGGGCGCGAGCAGTACTTC.

This chain connects TRBV7-2 to TRBJ2-7, with TRBD2 matching over 10 bases. This CDR3 region has 15 residues. Germline values: CDR1 SGHTA, CDR2 FQGNSA. The trim removed 5 bases at V and 4 bases at J, leaving 8 bases unmatched. The CDR3 coding sequence is TGTGCCAGCAGCATGGGTAGCGGGGGGTGGTACGAGCAGTACTTC. Amino acid sequence: CASSMGSGGWYEQYF. The full variable domain, its missing parts supplied by reference TRBV7-2 and TRBJ2-7, is GAGVSQSPSNKVTEKGKDVELRCDPISGHTALYWYRQSLGQGLEFLIYFQGNSAPDKSGLPSDRFSAERTGGSVSTLTIQRTQQEDSAVYLCASSMGSGGWYEQYFGPGTRLTVT.

J is TRBJ2-1 and V is TRBV3-1 (or the pseudogene TRBV3-2); 9 bases fit TRBD2. V shed 3 bases and J 0 bases; nucleotides not matched to a gene: 9. The CDR3 is 18 residues long. Per germline, CDR1 LGHDT and CDR2 YNNKEL (reference sequence). Written as DNA, the CDR3 is TGTGCCAGCAGCCAGCGGGGCGGGGGGGCCGGCTCCTACAATGAGCAGTTCTTC. Its translation: CASSQRGGGAGSYNEQFF.

The chain carries TRBV5-4 and TRBJ2-3, with 11 bases identical to TRBD2. This CDR3 contains 16 residues. V lost 3 bases, J lost 5 bases, and 8 bases stayed unmatched. The germline V gene encodes CDR1 SGHNT and CDR2 YYREEE (reference sequence). CDR3 protein: CASSSLAGGRVDTQYF. CDR3 nucleotide sequence: TGTGCCAGCAGCTCCTTAGCGGGGGGGCGTGTAGATACGCAGTATTTT.

The chain links TRBV4-2 to TRBJ1-5; no clear D. The germline CDR1 and CDR2 sequences are LGHNA and YNFKEQ. V shed 4 bases and J shed 0 bases, with 10 bases lying between them. The CDR3 sequence is 15 residues long. CDR3: CASSLNQYSNQPQHF. The CDR3 coding sequence is TGTGCCAGCAGCCTCAACCAGTATAGCAATCAGCCCCAGCATTTT.

The J gene is TRBJ2-5, the V gene TRBV7-7; D might be TRBD2 (5 bases). Germline CDR1 SSHAT, CDR2 FNYEAQ (reference sequence). Trimming left V 0 bases short and J 3 bases short, with 5 bases between. The CDR3 spans 13 residues. In nucleotides, the CDR3 is TGTGCCAGCAGCTTAGCGAGGGAAGAGACCCAGTACTTC. It is translated as CASSLAREETQYF.